The rows below give T cell receptor beta chains drawn from one sample of a study of cytomegalovirus exposure and HLA in healthy donors. Sequencing used immunoSEQ multiplex PCR; TCRdb keeps in-frame clones, though not all of them. Here the sample spans under 140,000 clones, 76% being singletons. Sequenced input: PBMCs. The receptors shown here come from a man between 25 and 39 years old in good health and CMV-seropositive. CDR3s include the opening cysteine and the closing phenylalanine or tryptophan. D genes are given only for firm matches.

d_call | j_call | v_call | cdr3_aa
TRBD2 | TRBJ2-1 | TRBV27 | CASSPTSGGLPYNEQFF
NA | TRBJ1-5 | TRBV6-5 | CASSYSRQGNQPQHF
TRBD2 | TRBJ2-5 | TRBV6-5 | CASTLSSGGGGTQYF
NA | TRBJ2-7 | TRBV7-9 | CASSPGIGEQYF
TRBD1 | TRBJ1-6 | TRBV30 | CAWGTGGSYNSPLHF
TRBD1 | TRBJ2-1 | TRBV7-2 | CASSGARDRGLNEQFF
NA | TRBJ1-1 | TRBV5-4 | CASSFDSLPQEAFF
TRBD2 | TRBJ2-3 | TRBV10-2 | CASSEVQGSGVLRTDTQYF
NA | TRBJ1-2 | TRBV18 | CASSPSQGPSYGYTF
NA | TRBJ2-4 | TRBV28 | CASRPHAPVVQYF
NA | TRBJ2-1 | TRBV15 | CATRGLPDNEQFF
TRBD2 | TRBJ2-7 | TRBV2 | CASREGLAVSYEQYF